This is a list of T cell receptor beta chains from one sample in a study of regulatory T cells in long-lasting Graves disease. TCRdb passed the multiplex PCR reads through MiXCR, listing each CDR3 protein once. This sample has some 460,000 distinct CDR3 sequences, with 15% to 20% found just once. These same data were also listed under a study on T cells in Graves' hyperthyroidism and ophthalmopathy.

Sequences were derived from peripheral blood mononuclear cells (PBMCs), sampled at new diagnosis, from a patient treated with antithyroid drugs. Receptors originate from a middle-aged man with Graves disease. Both conserved end residues are part of each CDR3. The order of the fields is clone size, V gene, J gene, D gene, CDR3 DNA, CDR3 protein. D genes are given only for firm matches. For some rows the clone size is stated as once, few or many, or as a class when expanded; others skip it.

many	TRBV10-3	TRBJ2-3	.	TGTGCCATCAGTGAGTCCGGGCGGCACACAGATACGCAGTATTTT	CAISESGRHTDTQYF
many	TRBV11-2	TRBJ2-3	TRBD1	TGTGCCAGCAGCGTCGGGGACAGGGGGCCCACAGATACGCAGTATTTT	CASSVGDRGPTDTQYF
few	TRBV29-1	TRBJ2-1	TRBD2	TGCAGCGTTGATCAAGCGGGGAAGTTCTTC	CSVDQAGKFF
many	TRBV12-3/TRBV12-4	TRBJ1-4	TRBD1	TGTGCCAGCAGTCTTCTGACAGGGTCTAATGAAAAACTGTTTTTT	CASSLLTGSNEKLFF
many	TRBV2	TRBJ2-2	.	TGTGCCAGCAGTGAAGTCCGCGGAGGGGAGCTGTTTTTT	CASSEVRGGELFF
.	TRBV2	TRBJ2-7	.	TGTGCCAGCAGTGTCAGGATTCTCTACGAGCAGTACTTC	CASSVRILYEQYF
few	TRBV6-4	TRBJ2-7	TRBD1	TGTGCCAGCAGTGACTCGACAGGGCGGAGCTCCTACGAGCAGTACTTC	CASSDSTGRSSYEQYF
many	TRBV12-3/TRBV12-4	TRBJ2-3	.	TGTGCCAGTAGTAGGACTAACACAGATACGCAGTATTTT	CASSRTNTDTQYF
many	TRBV20-1	TRBJ2-1	TRBD2	TGCAGTGCTAGAGTAAGGACTAGCGGATCCTACAATGAGCAGTTCTTC	CSARVRTSGSYNEQFF
few	TRBV10-3	TRBJ2-7	TRBD2	TGTGCCATCAGTGATGGAGCGGGAGGCGCCTACGAGCAGTACTTC	CAISDGAGGAYEQYF
.	TRBV14	TRBJ1-2	.	TGTGCCAGCAGCCAAGAGTGGGGGCGCGACTATGGCTACACCTTC	CASSQEWGRDYGYTF
.	TRBV7-2	TRBJ2-2	TRBD2	TGTGCCGGCAGCCCGGGGAGGGGCAGATCGAACACCGGGGAGCTGTTTTTT	CAGSPGRGRSNTGELFF
few	TRBV7-9	TRBJ2-7	TRBD2	TGTGCCAGCAGCTTACCGACTAGCGGGAGGTCCGAGCAGTACTTC	CASSLPTSGRSEQYF
many	TRBV5-1	TRBJ1-1	.	TGCGCCAGCAGCTTGGCCGTAGGGGAGAGGAAGGACACTGAAGCTTTCTTT	CASSLAVGERKDTEAFF
many	TRBV18	TRBJ2-3	.	TGTGCCAGCTCACCACCGGTAGGGTCAGATACGCAGTATTTT	CASSPPVGSDTQYF
.	TRBV30	TRBJ2-2	TRBD2	TGTGCCTGGAGCTTACTAGCGGGAGTACCCGGGGAGCTGTTTTTT	CAWSLLAGVPGELFF
many	TRBV19	TRBJ1-2	.	TGTGCCAGTAGTATCGTCAACAACTATGGCTACACCTTC	CASSIVNNYGYTF
.	TRBV20-1	TRBJ1-4	TRBD1	TGCAGTGGGACAGGGCGAGAAGAAAAACTGTTTTTT	CSGTGREEKLFF
many	TRBV2	TRBJ1-1	.	TGTGCCAGCAGTGATTCGGGGAACACTGAAGCTTTCTTT	CASSDSGNTEAFF
many	TRBV7-9	TRBJ2-3	.	TGTGCCAGCAGCTTGAGCGCGTCAGATACGCAGTATTTT	CASSLSASDTQYF
many	TRBV30	TRBJ2-7	TRBD1	TGTGCCTGGAGCTCAGACAGGGGTCCCCCCGCGAACGAGCAGTACTTC	CAWSSDRGPPANEQYF
.	TRBV3-1	TRBJ2-7	.	TGTGCCAGCAGCTCCGTACCGCGAGCTGGATCCTACGAGCAGTACTTC	CASSSVPRAGSYEQYF
many	TRBV30	TRBJ2-3	.	TGTGCCTGGAGAGATAAAGGCACAGATACGCAGTATTTT	CAWRDKGTDTQYF
many	TRBV11-3	TRBJ1-1	.	TGTGCCAGCAGCACGGTGCCGAACCTGAACACTGAAGCTTTCTTT	CASSTVPNLNTEAFF
.	TRBV30	TRBJ2-7	TRBD2	TGTGCCTGGAGTGATCGGACTAGCGGGAGGGCCTACGAGCAGTACTTC	CAWSDRTSGRAYEQYF
many	TRBV28	TRBJ2-1	.	TGTGCCAGCAGCGCCCCAGGGAACCCGCGGAATGAGCAGTTCTTC	CASSAPGNPRNEQFF
few	TRBV9	TRBJ2-2	.	TGTGCCAGCAGCGTAGGGGGTGATAACACCGGGGAGCTGTTTTTT	CASSVGGDNTGELFF
few	TRBV24-1	TRBJ2-2	.	TGTGCCACCAGTGATACCCAGGGACGCGACACCGGGGAGCTGTTTTTT	CATSDTQGRDTGELFF
many	TRBV6-2/TRBV6-3	TRBJ2-1	TRBD2	TGTGCCAGCAGTGAAAGGGAGGGGAACAGATTCTACAATGAGCAGTTCTTC	CASSEREGNRFYNEQFF
many	TRBV29-1	TRBJ2-3	.	TGCAGCGCACATCCGGGAGATACGCAGTATTTT	CSAHPGDTQYF
many	TRBV12-3/TRBV12-4	TRBJ2-5	TRBD1	TGTGCCAGCAGTTTAGGGGACAGGGGGCAAGAGACCCAGTACTTC	CASSLGDRGQETQYF
.	TRBV15	TRBJ1-1	.	TGTGCCACCAGCAGAGGCAGGTCTGCTGAAGCTTTCTTT	CATSRGRSAEAFF